The 2 T cell receptor beta chains presented below share a single source sample, sequenced in a study of cytomegalovirus exposure and HLA in healthy donors. A multiplex PCR was run with 60 Vbeta primers and 13 Jbeta primers. The table came from immunoSEQ multiplex PCR; TCRdb's copy has only in-frame clones and leaves some out. The sample holds approximately 140,000 clones; around 80% are singletons and the top ten take approximately 2%. The specimen was PBMCs. These receptors were taken from a man aged 25-45 years in good health and CMV-seronegative.

This rearrangement joins TRBV27 to TRBJ1-2; D might be TRBD1 (6 bases). The CDR3 length is 12 residues. CDR1 is MNHEY, CDR2 SMNVEV, per germline (reference sequence). The V end lost 8 bases, the J end lost 6 bases, and 13 bases lay between the germline ends. The CDR3 reads CASSTGFHGYTF. CDR3 nucleotide sequence: TGTGCCAGCTCCACAGGGTTTCATGGCTACACCTTC.

The chain has TRBV6-6 and TRBJ2-7; the match to TRBD1 covers 7 bases. This CDR3 has 15 amino acids. J was trimmed by 1 base and V by 8 bases; bases with no gene match: 11. Looked up from germline, CDR1 is MNHNY and CDR2 is SVGAGI (reference sequence). The CDR3 DNA reads TGTGCCAGCCGCACTCCGGGACAGAGATCCTACGAGCAGTACTTC. Protein product: CASRTPGQRSYEQYF.